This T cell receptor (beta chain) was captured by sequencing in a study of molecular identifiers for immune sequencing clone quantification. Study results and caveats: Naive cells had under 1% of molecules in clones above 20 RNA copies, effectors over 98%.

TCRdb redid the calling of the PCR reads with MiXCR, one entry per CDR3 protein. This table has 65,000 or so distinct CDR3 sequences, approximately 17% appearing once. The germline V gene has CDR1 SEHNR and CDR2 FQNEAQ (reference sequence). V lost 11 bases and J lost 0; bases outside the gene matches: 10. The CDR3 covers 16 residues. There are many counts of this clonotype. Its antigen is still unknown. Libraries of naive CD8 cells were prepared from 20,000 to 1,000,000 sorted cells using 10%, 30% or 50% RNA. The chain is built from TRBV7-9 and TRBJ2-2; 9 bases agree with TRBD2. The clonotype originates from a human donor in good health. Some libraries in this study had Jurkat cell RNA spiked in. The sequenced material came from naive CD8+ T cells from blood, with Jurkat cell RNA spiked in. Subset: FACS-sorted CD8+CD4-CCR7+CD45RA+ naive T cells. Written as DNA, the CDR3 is TGTGCCCTCCTGAGCGGGAGGAGCGCGAACACCGGGGAGCTGTTTTTT. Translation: CALLSGRSANTGELFF.